This is a list of T cell receptor beta chains from one sample in a study of blood T cell repertoires in COVID-19. Only in-frame clones appear in the TCRdb table, and some are missing; sequencing was by immunoSEQ multiplex PCR. The repertoire consists of about 220,000 clones, with more than 70% occurring once and the leading ten covering 3% to 4.5%. The sample taken for sequencing was peripheral blood. The receptors here all came from an elderly woman with acute or convalescent COVID-19. CDR3s include the opening cysteine and the closing phenylalanine or tryptophan. The order of the fields is V gene, clone size, J gene, D gene, CDR3 protein, CDR3 DNA. D genes are given only for firm matches. Clone size is stated in some rows and not others, as once, few, many or a class when expanded.

>TRBV6-5|few|TRBJ1-2|NA
CASSYEGRNYGYTF
TGTGCCAGCAGTTACGAGGGCCGAAACTATGGCTACACCTTC
>TRBV3-1/TRBV3-2|NA|TRBJ1-2|TRBD1
CASSRGGVDYGYTF
TGTGCCAGCAGCCGAGGGGGCGTCGACTATGGCTACACCTTC
>TRBV6-5|NA|TRBJ2-3|TRBD1
CASRPTGVSTDTQYF
TGTGCCAGCAGACCGACAGGGGTCAGCACAGATACGCAGTATTTT
>TRBV6-5|once|TRBJ1-2|TRBD1
CASSYWGQVENGYTF
TGTGCCAGCAGTTACTGGGGACAGGTCGAAAATGGCTACACCTTC
>TRBV19|NA|TRBJ2-5|TRBD2
CASSSLAGALQETQYF
TGTGCCAGTAGCTCATTAGCGGGGGCCCTACAAGAGACCCAGTACTTC
>TRBV5-1|NA|TRBJ2-2|TRBD2
CASSAGEPTGELFF
TGCGCCAGCAGCGCGGGGGAACCCACCGGGGAGCTGTTTTTT
>TRBV9|NA|TRBJ1-1|NA
CASSDMNTEAFF
TGTGCCAGCAGCGATATGAACACTGAAGCTTTCTTT
>TRBV7-3|once|TRBJ1-1|NA
CASSLGNQNTEAFF
TGTGCCAGCAGCTTGGGCAACCAGAACACTGAAGCTTTCTTT
>TRBV10-3|NA|TRBJ1-1|TRBD1
CAISDRTGGTEAFF
TGTGCCATCAGTGACCGAACAGGGGGCACTGAAGCTTTCTTT
>TRBV25-1|NA|TRBJ2-5|NA
CASSEWGDLETQYF
TGTGCCAGCAGTGAATGGGGGGATTTGGAGACCCAGTACTTC
>TRBV3-1/TRBV3-2|NA|TRBJ2-3|TRBD1
CASSPSGGHSTDTQYF
TGTGCCAGCAGCCCCTCAGGGGGCCACAGCACAGATACGCAGTATTTT
>TRBV9|NA|TRBJ1-2|NA
CASSVGLGPLYGYTF
TGTGCCAGCAGCGTTGGGTTGGGCCCCCTCTATGGCTACACCTTC
>TRBV6-5|NA|TRBJ1-2|NA
CASRGGAGYTF
TGTGCCAGCAGAGGGGGGGCTGGCTACACCTTC
>TRBV11-3|once|TRBJ2-1|NA
CASSLRGANNEQFF
TGTGCCAGCAGCTTACGGGGGGCTAACAATGAGCAGTTCTTC
>TRBV14|NA|TRBJ1-5|NA
CASSASSNQPQHF
TGTGCCAGCAGCGCGAGTAGCAATCAGCCCCAGCATTTT
>TRBV11-3|NA|TRBJ1-6|NA
CASTPRPSGSPLHF
TGTGCCAGCACCCCCCGGCCTAGTGGTTCACCCCTCCACTTT
>TRBV5-1|NA|TRBJ1-1|TRBD1
CASSLAGDRLNTEAFF
TGCGCCAGCAGCTTGGCCGGGGACAGGTTGAACACTGAAGCTTTCTTT
>TRBV6-2/TRBV6-3|NA|TRBJ2-1|NA
CASSSIGAEYYNEQFF
TGTGCCAGCAGCTCCATAGGAGCGGAGTACTACAATGAGCAGTTCTTC
>TRBV10-1|NA|TRBJ1-5|NA
CASSGGEKNNQPQHF
TGCGCCAGCAGTGGGGGGGAGAAAAACAATCAGCCCCAGCATTTT
>TRBV18|NA|TRBJ1-1|TRBD1
CASSPGQRTTEAFF
TGTGCCAGCTCACCGGGACAGCGCACGACTGAAGCTTTCTTT
>TRBV14|NA|TRBJ1-2|NA
CASSQMATFGYTF
TGTGCCAGCAGCCAAATGGCGACTTTCGGCTACACCTTC
>TRBV7-9|NA|TRBJ1-1|NA
CASSRARATEAFF
TGTGCCAGCAGCCGAGCCAGGGCCACTGAAGCTTTCTTT